Below, 21 T cell receptor beta chains from the same sample are listed, as sequenced in a study of blood T cell repertoires in COVID-19. TCRdb keeps only in-frame clones here, not all; method: immunoSEQ multiplex PCR. The repertoire consists of over 55,000 clones, with roughly four fifths occurring once and the leading ten covering about a tenth. The sequencing input was peripheral blood. These receptors were obtained from an elderly man with COVID-19, enrolled during active disease.

The chain joins TRBV5-5 to TRBJ2-2; 8 nucleotides match TRBD2. The CDR3 has 16 residues. The V gene's germline CDR1 is SGHKS and CDR2 YYEKEE (reference sequence). With V trimmed by 1 base and J by 3 bases, 5 bases remained unmatched. The CDR3 loop is CASSLNRRGDTGELFF. DNA for the CDR3: TGTGCCAGCAGCTTGAACAGGCGGGGGGACACCGGGGAGCTGTTTTTT.

J is TRBJ2-3 and V is TRBV5-1, with 7 positions matching TRBD1. This CDR3 region has 18 residues. CDR1 is SGHRS and CDR2 is YFSETQ in the germline V gene. Trimming cost V 2 bases and J 1 base; bases outside gene matches: 13. In DNA, the CDR3 is TGCGCCAGCAGCTTACAGGGGCACCCGGGATACGGCACAGATACGCAGTATTTT. Protein: CASSLQGHPGYGTDTQYF.

This clone was detected only a few times. The rearrangement uses TRBV6-6 and TRBJ2-5; a weak D match, TRBD1 (5 bases). The V gene's germline CDR1 is MNHNY and CDR2 SVGAGI (reference sequence). V was trimmed by 7 bases and J by 3 bases, leaving 15 bases between them. The CDR3 runs 14 residues. CDR3 sequence (DNA): TGTGCCAGCACCCCGGTAGGGGCGGAAGAGACCCAGTACTTC. It yields the protein CASTPVGAEETQYF.

The chain combines TRBV6-2 or TRBV6-3 with TRBJ1-2; 12 positions agree with TRBD1. The CDR3 has 15 residues. Trimming took 5 bases from V and 8 from J; bases not matched to a gene: 9. From germline, CDR1 is MNHEY and CDR2 SVGEGT. In nucleotides, the CDR3 is TGTGCCAGCAGTGCCCCGGGACAGGGGGCTTGGGGCTACACCTTC. Translating gives CASSAPGQGAWGYTF.

This sequence joins TRBV7-2 and TRBJ2-2; TRBD2 matches 7 bases. CDR1 SGHTA and CDR2 FQGNSA come from the germline V gene. Trimming took 8 bases from V and 7 from J; bases not matched to a gene: 10. The CDR3 runs 14 residues. The DNA for the CDR3 is TGTGCCAGCCCCTACGGGAGGCGTAGCGGGGAGCTGTTTTTT. It translates to CASPYGRRSGELFF.

The chain has TRBV9 and TRBJ2-2; TRBD1 matches at 7 bases. CDR1 is SGDLS, CDR2 YYNGEE, per germline. The CDR3 length is 12 residues. The CDR3 DNA reads TGTGGTAGGGGGCCGCACACCGGGGAGCTGTTTTTT. Translating it yields CGRGPHTGELFF. Based on the CDR3 plus reference TRBV9 and TRBJ2-2, the full variable domain is DSGVTQTPKHLITATGQRVTLRCSPRSGDLSVYWYQQSLDQGLQFLIQYYNGEERAKGNILERFSAQQFPDLHSELNLSSLELGDSALYFCGRGPHTGELFFGEGSRLTVL.

The V call is TRBV6-6, the J call TRBJ1-2, with D possibly being TRBD1 (6 bases). CDR3 size: 13 residues. Germline-derived CDR1 and CDR2 are MNHNY and SVGAGI (reference sequence). V was clipped by 2 bases and J by 8 bases, with 12 bases between them. CDR3 in amino acids: CASSYGTSYGYTF. The CDR3 nucleotides are TGTGCCAGCAGTTACGGGACATCGTACGGCTACACCTTC.

Only one count was recorded for this clone. This chain uses TRBV9 with TRBJ2-7, with a tentative D call TRBD1 (6 bases). The CDR3 consists of 15 residues. The germline gives CDR1 SGDLS, CDR2 YYNGEE. V lost 4 bases and J lost 7, with 21 bases in between. In DNA, the CDR3 is TGTGCCAGCAGCCCTGGGGACACCTTAGCACGGGAGCAGTACTTC. Translated, it gives CASSPGDTLAREQYF.

V is TRBV2 and J is TRBJ1-2; 8 bases align to TRBD1. Germline V gene lookup returns CDR1 SNHLY and CDR2 FYNNEI. The CDR3 covers 15 residues. V was pared by 6 bases and J by 6 bases, with 12 bases of the junction left unmatched. The CDR3 DNA reads TGTGCCAGCAGCCAAGAGGGGCAGGGGGCTGATGGCTACACCTTC. Amino acids: CASSQEGQGADGYTF.

Comments on this clone: Other DNA sequences in this specimen translate into the identical CDR3. The V gene is TRBV7-6, the J gene TRBJ1-5; 9 positions match TRBD1. The CDR3 has 15 residues. Germline CDR1 and CDR2: SGHVS and FNYEAQ. V shed 3 bases and J 2 bases; nucleotides not matched to a gene: 2. CDR3 sequence: CASSLGQGRNQPQHF. DNA for the CDR3: TGTGCCAGCAGCTTGGGACAGGGACGCAATCAGCCCCAGCATTTT. Supplemented by reference TRBV7-6 and TRBJ1-5, the full variable domain reads GAGVSQSPRYKVTKRGQDVALRCDPISGHVSLYWYRQALGQGPEFLTYFNYEAQQDKSGLPNDRFSAERPEGSISTLTIQRTEQRDSAMYRCASSLGQGRNQPQHFGDGTRLSIL.

V and J are TRBV9 and TRBJ1-2; D call uncertain. Looked up from germline, CDR1 is SGDLS and CDR2 is YYNGEE. This CDR3 comprises 16 residues. V was pared by 4 bases and J by 2 bases, with 18 bases between. CDR3 amino acids: CASSSAPQTSNYGYTF. The CDR3 bases are TGTGCCAGCAGCTCAGCCCCCCAGACTTCGAACTATGGCTACACCTTC. Combining the CDR3 with reference TRBV9 and TRBJ1-2 gives the whole variable domain DSGVTQTPKHLITATGQRVTLRCSPRSGDLSVYWYQQSLDQGLQFLIQYYNGEERAKGNILERFSAQQFPDLHSELNLSSLELGDSALYFCASSSAPQTSNYGYTFGSGTRLTVV.

This clone was seen once. The DNA for the CDR3 is TGTGCCAGCAGTTACGCCCCGGACAGGGATAGCACAGATACGCAGTATTTT. Residues: CASSYAPDRDSTDTQYF. The chain joins TRBV6-2 or TRBV6-3 to TRBJ2-3; 8 nucleotides match TRBD1. From germline, CDR1 is MNHEY and CDR2 SVGEGT. This CDR3 has 17 residues. After removal of 2 bases from V and 0 bases from J, the junction contained 7 bases not matched to a gene.

As for this clone: Distinct nucleotide sequences in the sample also encode this CDR3. The chain carries TRBV6-2 or TRBV6-3 and TRBJ2-7; D may be TRBD2 (5 bases). The CDR3 length is 14 residues. V was shortened by 0 bases and J by 3 bases, with 9 bases between the two germline ends. Germline-derived CDR1 and CDR2 are MNHEY and SVGEGT. The CDR3 loop reads CASSYSRGFYEQYV. As DNA, the CDR3 is TGTGCCAGCAGTTACTCGAGAGGGTTCTACGAGCAGTACGTC.

This rearrangement joins TRBV19 to TRBJ1-4, with D tentatively TRBD1 (6 bases). With 3 bases removed from V and 2 bases from J, the gap between germline ends came to 13 bases. The germline V gene encodes CDR1 LNHDA and CDR2 SQIVND (reference sequence). This CDR3 has 16 amino acids. The CDR3 DNA sequence: TGTGCCAGTAGTATCCCACAGGGTCCGACTAATGAAAAACTGTTTTTT. Protein product: CASSIPQGPTNEKLFF.

This chain uses TRBV5-1 with TRBJ2-5, with D possibly TRBD2 on 6 matching bases. This CDR3 spans 15 amino acids. V dropped 4 bases and J dropped 1 base, with 14 bases sitting between them. Germline CDR1 reads SGHRS; CDR2 reads YFSETQ. CDR3 sequence reads: CASSPMGGAQETQYF. The CDR3 DNA follows: TGCGCCAGCAGCCCCATGGGGGGTGCCCAAGAGACCCAGTACTTC.

V gene TRBV15 combines with J gene TRBJ2-5; 9 bases line up with TRBD2. The CDR3 loop spans 14 amino acids. CDR1 and CDR2 from the germline V gene are LNHNV and YYDKDF (reference sequence). V shed 1 base and J 4 bases; nucleotides not matched to a gene: 1. The CDR3 sequence: CATSRGGRGETQYF. The CDR3 DNA is TGTGCCACCAGCAGAGGCGGGAGGGGAGAGACCCAGTACTTC.

The rearrangement links TRBV30 to TRBJ1-3, with TRBD1 matching 8 bases. Germline V gene sequence: CDR1 GTSNPN, CDR2 SVGIG (reference sequence). The CDR3 spans 15 residues. V lost 2 bases to trimming and J lost 4 bases; unmatched junction nucleotides: 7. The CDR3 nucleotides are TGTGCCTGGAGTAGGCAGGGGGCACCCGGAAACACCATATATTTT. Translated: CAWSRQGAPGNTIYF.

The CDR3 DNA reads as TGTGCCAGCAGCTTCGGCTCCGGGACAGGGGTCGATGGCTACACCTTC. Its translation is CASSFGSGTGVDGYTF. The chain links TRBV5-8 to TRBJ1-2; TRBD1 matches 10 bases. The V and J ends lost 2 bases and 6 bases, in that order; junction bases with no gene match: 10. This CDR3 contains 16 residues. Per germline, CDR1 SGHTS and CDR2 YDEGEE.

The rearrangement uses TRBV7-3 and TRBJ2-5; TRBD2 matches 15 bases. The J segment lost 7 bases and the V segment lost 4 bases, leaving 1 base of the junction unmatched. The CDR3 is 14 amino acids. Germline values: CDR1 SGHTA, CDR2 FQGTGA. This CDR3 is CASSSGLAGGTQYF. CDR3 DNA: TGTGCCAGCAGCTCGGGACTAGCGGGGGGGACCCAGTACTTC.

The chain carries TRBV7-9 and TRBJ2-1, with a possible D match to TRBD2 (6 bases). Germline CDR1 SEHNR, CDR2 FQNEAQ (reference sequence). Trimming cost V 6 bases and J 0 bases, with 12 bases left between them. This CDR3 is built from 15 residues. CDR3 DNA: TGTGCCAGCAGTCCCCGGGGGAACTCCTACAATGAGCAGTTCTTC. Its protein is CASSPRGNSYNEQFF.

The rearrangement uses TRBV19 and TRBJ2-7; 11 nucleotides match TRBD2. The CDR3 runs 17 residues. Per the germline V gene, CDR1 is LNHDA and CDR2 is SQIVND (reference sequence). V shed 6 bases and J 3 bases; nucleotides not matched to a gene: 13. The DNA of the CDR3 is TGTGCCAGTAGAACCGGGACTAGCGGTTCCAAGGGCTACGAGCAGTACTTC. Its translation is CASRTGTSGSKGYEQYF. The complete variable domain, with remaining parts taken from reference TRBV19 and TRBJ2-7, reads DGGITQSPKYLFRKEGQNVTLSCEQNLNHDAMYWYRQDPGQGLRLIYYSQIVNDFQKGDIAEGYSVSREKKESFPLTVTSAQKNPTAFYLCASRTGTSGSKGYEQYFGPGTRLTVT.